This T cell receptor beta chain is drawn from a study of T cells in Graves' hyperthyroidism and ophthalmopathy. Whole-study results and caveats: The majority of expanded thyroid clonotypes above 0.001 also appeared in blood.

This CDR3 is 13 amino acids long. CDR1 and CDR2 (germline): SEHNR, FQNEAQ (reference sequence). RNA transcripts gave rise to amplified TCR beta CDR3 regions. The HTBI primer set drove a first-round RT-PCR of the TCR CDR3. In TCRdb, the multiplex PCR reads were re-called with MiXCR into one record per CDR3 protein. The sample holds 400,000 or so distinct CDR3 sequences, around 15% seen once. About this clonotype itself: Antigen: not known. A much larger clone differs from this one at a single base, so this may be a read error.

The V call is TRBV7-9, the J call TRBJ2-5, with 9 bases identical to TRBD1. This clonotype was obtained from a man over 45 with Graves' ophthalmopathy. Input material: blood. This CDR3 reads CASSRTGVESQYF. In DNA, the CDR3 is TGTGCCAGCAGCCGGACAGGGGTAGAGAGCCAGTACTTC.